These 10 T cell receptor beta chains came from one sample sequenced in a study of shared clonotypes between healthy human individuals. Naive CD8 isolation took CD45RO-negative cells positively selected for CCR7 and excluded terminally differentiated effector memory CD45RA+ cells. Repertoires were generated with immunoSEQ multiplex PCR, while TCRdb's copy carries only in-frame clones and drops some. The sample carries 560,000 or so clones, 95% to 97% recorded once. The sample taken for sequencing was naive CD8+ T cells sorted from blood. The receptor source for this set is a woman in her twenties or thirties in good health.

This sequence joins TRBV29-1 and TRBJ2-7; 10 positions match TRBD2. Trimming took 3 bases from V and 3 from J; bases not matched to a gene: 2. Germline V gene sequence: CDR1 SQVTM, CDR2 ANQGSEA. The CDR3 is made up of 13 amino acids. CDR3 sequence (DNA): TGCAGCGTTGAGGGACTAGCGAGCTACGAGCAGTACTTC. It translates to CSVEGLASYEQYF.

The gene calls are TRBV28 and TRBJ1-5; D is possibly TRBD1 (5 bases). The V gene lost 5 bases and the J gene lost 3 bases, with 14 bases spanning the gap. This CDR3 contains 15 residues. Germline assignment: CDR1 MDHEN and CDR2 SYDVKM. Here the CDR3 reads CASSGPEDTNQPQHF. The CDR3 DNA sequence: TGTGCCAGCAGTGGCCCGGAGGACACCAATCAGCCCCAGCATTTT.

The rearrangement joins TRBV27 to TRBJ1-1; D gene uncertain. Germline CDR1 and CDR2: MNHEY and SMNVEV (reference sequence). The V and J ends lost 3 bases and 0 bases respectively, with 11 bases between them. The CDR3 loop spans 15 amino acids. The CDR3 loop is CASSFSGTMNTEAFF. CDR3 nucleotide sequence: TGTGCCAGCAGTTTCTCTGGTACCATGAACACTGAAGCTTTCTTT.

The J gene is TRBJ2-1, the V gene TRBV5-8; 7 bases are a match to TRBD2. The V segment lost 2 bases and the J segment 6 bases; nucleotides outside the gene matches: 11. The CDR3 has 16 amino acids. Germline V gene lookup returns CDR1 SGHTS and CDR2 YDEGEE. CDR3 region: CASSLGGSRGFNEQFF. Here the CDR3 DNA reads TGTGCCAGCAGCTTAGGCGGGTCGCGGGGGTTCAATGAGCAGTTCTTC.

This clone was seen a handful of times. The chain uses TRBV28 and TRBJ1-2; D remains unclear. The V gene's germline CDR1 is MDHEN and CDR2 SYDVKM. This CDR3 has 13 amino acids. Between the trimmed V and J ends, which lost 2 bases and 0 bases, there was a span of 4 bases. CDR3 residues: CASSLAANYGYTF. The CDR3 DNA follows: TGTGCCAGCAGTTTAGCAGCTAACTATGGCTACACCTTC.

The chain is built from TRBV5-4 and TRBJ2-5; perhaps TRBD2 as D (5 bases). With 3 bases removed from V and 5 bases from J, the gap between germline ends came to 11 bases. Looked up from germline, CDR1 is SGHNT and CDR2 is YYREEE (reference sequence). This CDR3 contains 13 residues. The CDR3 protein is CASSWESSETQYF. CDR3 in DNA: TGTGCCAGCAGCTGGGAGTCCTCGGAGACCCAGTACTTC.

The chain has TRBV4-1 and TRBJ1-2; a possible D gene is TRBD1 (5 bases). Looked up from germline, CDR1 is MGHRA and CDR2 is YSYEKL. Trimming shortened V by 4 bases and J by 4 bases, and 16 bases separated the two germline ends. CDR3 size: 15 residues. The chain's CDR3 is CASSPSGMVLYGYTF. The CDR3 DNA reads as TGCGCCAGCAGCCCCTCAGGGATGGTCCTCTATGGCTACACCTTC.

This chain links TRBV7-8 with TRBJ2-7; D is undetermined. The CDR3 runs 14 residues. V gave up 2 bases and J gave up 2 bases, with 10 bases separating them. Germline values: CDR1 SGHVS, CDR2 FQNEAQ. CDR3 amino acids: CASSLRATPYEQYF. The DNA of the CDR3 is TGTGCCAGCAGCTTAAGGGCTACCCCCTACGAGCAGTACTTC.

The chain links TRBV28 to TRBJ2-7; TRBD1 might be the D (6 bases). Germline loops: CDR1 MDHEN, CDR2 SYDVKM. The V and J ends lost 3 bases and 2 bases respectively, with 14 bases between them. The length of the CDR3 is 15 residues. The CDR3 region is CASSLLGQIPYEQYF. The CDR3 bases are TGTGCCAGCAGTTTGTTAGGACAGATACCCTACGAGCAGTACTTC.

This sequence joins TRBV4-1 and TRBJ1-2; D uncertain. Trimming stripped 8 bases from V and 8 bases from J, with 12 bases between. The CDR3 has 11 amino acids. CDR1 and CDR2 (germline): MGHRA, YSYEKL. The CDR3, as DNA: TGCGCCAGCCTGTCGGGTGGAGGCTACACCTTC. It translates to CASLSGGGYTF.